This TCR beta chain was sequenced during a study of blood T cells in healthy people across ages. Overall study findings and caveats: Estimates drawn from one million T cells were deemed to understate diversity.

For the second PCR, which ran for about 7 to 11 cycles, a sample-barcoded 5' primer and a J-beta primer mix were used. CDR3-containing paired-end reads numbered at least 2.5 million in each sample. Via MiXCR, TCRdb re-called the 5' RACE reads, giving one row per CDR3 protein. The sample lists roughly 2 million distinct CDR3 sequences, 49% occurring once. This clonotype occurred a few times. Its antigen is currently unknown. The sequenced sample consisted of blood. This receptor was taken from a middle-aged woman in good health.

The CDR3: CSASRFRSGGAVGEQFF. Written as DNA, the CDR3 is TGCAGTGCTAGCCGGTTCCGTAGCGGGGGGGCCGTGGGTGAGCAGTTCTTC. The chain uses TRBV20-1 and TRBJ2-1; 11 bases map to TRBD2. The junction had 16 bases not matched to a gene; V was cut back by 3 bases and J by 9 bases. Germline lookup yields CDR1 DFQATT and CDR2 SNEGSKA (reference sequence). The CDR3 runs 17 residues.